This is a list of T cell receptor beta chains from one sample in a study of T cells in Graves' hyperthyroidism and ophthalmopathy. TCRdb independently ran MiXCR on the multiplex PCR reads; one entry per CDR3 protein. This sample carries about 640,000 distinct CDR3 sequences, less than 25% of them seen once, and the ten largest clones take roughly 30%. Specimen: blood. The receptors were sampled from a man between 25 and 39 years old with Graves' ophthalmopathy. The CDR3 runs from the conserved cysteine through the conserved F or W. A D gene is named only where the DNA matches it firmly. The size of a clone is reported for some rows only, either as once, few or many, or as a class for expanded clones.

clone_size | j_call | v_call | d_call | cdr3_nt | cdr3_aa
few | TRBJ2-3 | TRBV5-1 | - | TGCGCCAGCAGCGGGGGACACGGGGCGAGCACAGATACGCAGTATTTT | CASSGGHGASTDTQYF
- | TRBJ2-7 | TRBV4-3 | - | TGCGCCAGCAGCCACCGCGGACCCTACGAGCAGTACTTC | CASSHRGPYEQYF
- | TRBJ2-1 | TRBV27 | TRBD2 | TGTGCCAGCAGTTTAAAGCTAGCGGGAGAGGGGTCCTACAATGAGCAGTTCTTC | CASSLKLAGEGSYNEQFF
- | TRBJ2-1 | TRBV19 | TRBD1 | TGTGCCAGTATCCCCCCCGGGACAGGTAGGAATGAGCAGTTCTTC | CASIPPGTGRNEQFF
many | TRBJ1-2 | TRBV6-1 | - | TGTGCCAGCAGTTACCGGGACTATGGCTACACCTTC | CASSYRDYGYTF
- | TRBJ2-2 | TRBV7-3 | TRBD2 | TGTGCCAGCAGCCCCACCGCCGCGGGAGCGAACACCGGGGAGCTGTTTTTT | CASSPTAAGANTGELFF
few | TRBJ2-7 | TRBV7-6 | - | TGTGCCAGCAGCTTAGTGGAGGGGAACTCCTACGAGCAGTACTTC | CASSLVEGNSYEQYF
- | TRBJ2-1 | TRBV11-2 | - | TGTGCCAGCAACGGGAATTTCGATGAGCAGTTCTTC | CASNGNFDEQFF
- | TRBJ2-1 | TRBV20-1 | TRBD1 | TGCAGTGCGGGGGGACAGGGTGATGAGCAGTTCTTC | CSAGGQGDEQFF
few | TRBJ2-3 | TRBV27 | TRBD2 | TGTGCCAGCATCGGGCCTTTAGCGGGAAGCACAGATACGCAGTATTTT | CASIGPLAGSTDTQYF
many | TRBJ2-7 | TRBV2 | - | TGTGCCAGCAGTGACGTTGCACGGAGCTCCTACGAGCAGTACTTC | CASSDVARSSYEQYF
few | TRBJ1-3 | TRBV27 | - | TGTGCCAGCAGTTTTGGGGCAGCGGGGTCTGGAAACACCATATATTTT | CASSFGAAGSGNTIYF
few | TRBJ2-1 | TRBV3-1 | - | TGTGCCAGCACCCGGGGCTCCACCTTTATTAATGAGCAGTTCTTC | CASTRGSTFINEQFF
few | TRBJ2-7 | TRBV28 | - | TGTGCCAGCAGTTCCCCGACAGAAGGCACCTACGAGCAGTACTTC | CASSSPTEGTYEQYF
- | TRBJ2-4 | TRBV3-1 | - | TGTGCCAGCAGCCAAGATTCTCGGGCGGCCAAAAACATTCAGTACTTC | CASSQDSRAAKNIQYF
many | TRBJ1-6 | TRBV5-1 | - | TGCGCCAGCAGGCCAAAGGCTGGACAGCATAATTCACCCCTCCACTTT | CASRPKAGQHNSPLHF
few | TRBJ2-5 | TRBV2 | TRBD1 | TGTGCCAGCAGCGATGCCGGGACAGGGTTGGGTTCCAGCGGAAAGTACTTC | CASSDAGTGLGSSGKYF
many | TRBJ1-1 | TRBV3-1 | - | TGTGCCAGCAGCCAGTTCCTCTACAGTGCTGAAGCTTTCTTT | CASSQFLYSAEAFF
few | TRBJ2-7 | TRBV3-1 | - | TGTGCCAGCAGCCAAGATTCAGGACCATCCTACGAGCAGTACTTC | CASSQDSGPSYEQYF
few | TRBJ2-7 | TRBV28 | - | TGTGCCAGCAGTTTATACTCTAGCCGAGTATACGAGCAGTACTTC | CASSLYSSRVYEQYF
many | TRBJ2-7 | TRBV11-2 | - | TGTGCCAGCAGCTTGGGGTCGGAGCAGTACTTC | CASSLGSEQYF
many | TRBJ2-3 | TRBV20-1 | - | TGCAGTGCTAGAGCCTGGGGAAGGAGGAGAGATACGCAGTATTTT | CSARAWGRRRDTQYF
- | TRBJ2-3 | TRBV24-1 | - | TGTGCCACCAGTGACCCCGGGACGGGGTCAGATACGCAGTATTTT | CATSDPGTGSDTQYF
many | TRBJ2-2 | TRBV12-3/TRBV12-4 | TRBD1 | TGTGCCAGCAGCCGAGTGATACAGGGGGCGCAGACCGGGGAGCTGTTTTTT | CASSRVIQGAQTGELFF
many | TRBJ2-3 | TRBV28 | - | TGTGCCAGCAGTTTAGCAGAGGGGGTGACAGATACGCAGTATTTT | CASSLAEGVTDTQYF
- | TRBJ2-1 | TRBV5-5 | TRBD2 | TGTGCCAGCAGCTTGGGCGGGAGGAACGATGAGCAGTTCTTC | CASSLGGRNDEQFF
many | TRBJ1-5 | TRBV12-3/TRBV12-4 | - | TGTGCCAGCCAAAAGGGGAGCAATCAGCCCCAGCATTTT | CASQKGSNQPQHF
few | TRBJ2-1 | TRBV20-1 | - | TGCAGTGCTAGAGATCGCTTGGCTGTTAATGAGCAGTTCTTC | CSARDRLAVNEQFF
few | TRBJ2-3 | TRBV6-2/TRBV6-3 | - | TGTGCCAGCAGTTACTGGCGGGCGTCCAGCACAGATACGCAGTATTTT | CASSYWRASSTDTQYF
- | TRBJ1-5 | TRBV11-3 | TRBD1 | TGTGCCAGCAGCTTACACAGGGGCATAAATGATAGCAATCAGCCCCAGCATTTT | CASSLHRGINDSNQPQHF
- | TRBJ2-3 | TRBV29-1 | - | TGCAGCGTTGTTTCCGGGGCAACTGATACGCAGTATTTT | CSVVSGATDTQYF
few | TRBJ1-1 | TRBV7-8 | - | TGTGCCAGCAGCTTAGTTGGGGGGCGGAACACTGAAGCTTTCTTT | CASSLVGGRNTEAFF
- | TRBJ1-1 | TRBV30 | - | TGTGCCCGGAGTGTAGGTGGCGAAGCTTTCTTT | CARSVGGEAFF
many | TRBJ1-1 | TRBV5-1 | - | TGCGCCAGCAGCTTGGTTCCGGACACTGAAGCTTTCTTT | CASSLVPDTEAFF
- | TRBJ2-1 | TRBV20-1 | - | TGCAGTGCTAGTGCGGGCAGGGCCTCCGGCAATGAGCAGTTCTTC | CSASAGRASGNEQFF
- | TRBJ2-1 | TRBV5-4 | TRBD1 | TGTGCCAGCAGCTGGGGGGGACAGGGGAACAATGAGCAGTTCTTC | CASSWGGQGNNEQFF
few | TRBJ1-1 | TRBV20-1 | TRBD1 | TGCAGTGCTAGAGATTTACAGGGGCAAGTCTACAGCACTGAAGCTTTCTTT | CSARDLQGQVYSTEAFF
few | TRBJ2-4 | TRBV7-2 | - | TGTGCCAGCAGCGTTCAAGGGAGGGCTAGAGGGGGAAACATTCAGTACTTC | CASSVQGRARGGNIQYF
many | TRBJ2-3 | TRBV2 | - | TGTGCCAGCAGAGCTACTACGGACCCGGCAGATACGCAGTATTTT | CASRATTDPADTQYF
few | TRBJ1-1 | TRBV29-1 | TRBD1 | TGCAACGCCGAGACAGGGCTGGGCACTGAAGCTTTCTTT | CNAETGLGTEAFF
- | TRBJ2-1 | TRBV4-2 | - | TGTGCCAGCAGCCAAGATGTGAGCGGAGTATACAATGAGCAGTTCTTC | CASSQDVSGVYNEQFF
- | TRBJ2-1 | TRBV29-1 | - | TGCAGCGTTGAAACGGGACATAGCGGTAATGAGCAGTTCTTC | CSVETGHSGNEQFF
- | TRBJ2-5 | TRBV7-9 | TRBD1 | TGTGCCAGCAGCTTGTGGGCGACAGGGGGAGTAGAGACCCAGTACTTC | CASSLWATGGVETQYF
many | TRBJ1-5 | TRBV18 | - | TGTGCCAGCTCACCGCGGCAGGGCAATCAGCCCCAGCATTTT | CASSPRQGNQPQHF
- | TRBJ2-3 | TRBV27 | TRBD1 | TGTGCCAGCAGTTTTCGGGGGACAGGGCTCGCAGATACGCAGTATTTT | CASSFRGTGLADTQYF
- | TRBJ2-3 | TRBV18 | - | TGTGCCAGCTCACCAAATTGGGGAGATACGCAGTATTTT | CASSPNWGDTQYF
many | TRBJ1-5 | TRBV12-3/TRBV12-4 | TRBD1 | TGTGCCAGCAGCTACGGGACAGGTCCTTGGCAGCCCCAGCATTTT | CASSYGTGPWQPQHF
few | TRBJ2-7 | TRBV20-1 | - | TGCAGTGCTCATGACAATAGCGGTTTAGGCTACGAGCGGTACTTC | CSAHDNSGLGYERYF
- | TRBJ2-4 | TRBV30 | - | TGTGCCTGGAGTGTCTGGGCTGGGGGAGTTGCCAAAAACATTCAGTACTTC | CAWSVWAGGVAKNIQYF
few | TRBJ2-7 | TRBV28 | TRBD2 | TGTGCCAGCAGTCAAAGACTAGCGACCTCCTACGAGCAGTACTTC | CASSQRLATSYEQYF